This T cell receptor (beta chain) was obtained from a study of low-dose radiotherapy and immunotherapy resistance in tumors. On the study more broadly: Cohort 1 was treated with 0.5 Gy per fraction at 2-week intervals, amounting to 6.5 Gy overall. Intravenous cyclophosphamide 200 mg/m2 was given every two weeks, one day before radiation and immunotherapy. With 1 Gy per fraction every two weeks, Cohort 2 accumulated 13 Gy across 26 weeks.

The CDR3 is 14 residues long. Germline V lookup: CDR1 DFQATT, CDR2 SNEGSKA (reference sequence). V was pared by 3 bases and J by 8 bases, with 16 bases between. Priming of first-strand cDNA relied on TRAV- and TRBV-specific primers (covering alpha and beta chains). PCR amplification of the TCRs was performed with Phusion for approximately 20 PCR cycles, and it relied on a constant-region primer together with a V-primer adapter. TCRdb itself ran the reads through MiXCR, one entry per CDR3 protein. Among about 39,000 distinct CDR3 sequences listed, roughly 20% were seen once. This clonotype came up many times. Time point reported: after trial treatment. The treatment was: LDRT plus nivolumab, ipilimumab, low-dose cyclophosphamide and aspirin (RACIN trial).

V gene TRBV20-1 combines with J gene TRBJ1-4; D uncertain. This clonotype originated in a female donor with ovarian cancer. This specimen consisted of PBMCs, obtained after low-dose radiotherapy plus immunotherapy. CDR3 nucleotides: TGCAGTGCTAGGGGCGACCTGAGGGAAGAAAAACTGTTTTTT. This gives the protein CSARGDLREEKLFF.